This TCR beta chain was recovered during a study of T-cell memory formation after mild COVID-19. This clonotype was counted a few times. TCRdb passed the 5' RACE reads through MiXCR, listing each CDR3 protein once. The sample has about 390,000 distinct CDR3 sequences; approximately 15% are singletons. The V end was cut by 3 bases, the J end by 7 bases, with 12 bases between. CDR3 size: 13 residues. Germline V lookup: CDR1 LGHNA, CDR2 YSLEER. The sample was PBMCs or a T cell subset sorted from them (not recorded which). This receptor was taken from a man younger than 35 who had mild COVID-19 (a few samples of this study predate the infection). Cell type and time point are not known. The chain recombines TRBV4-3 with TRBJ1-2, with D perhaps TRBD1 (6 bases). The CDR3 region is CASSHSGELGYTF. In DNA form, the CDR3 reads TGCGCCAGCAGCCACTCAGGGGAACTTGGCTACACCTTC.